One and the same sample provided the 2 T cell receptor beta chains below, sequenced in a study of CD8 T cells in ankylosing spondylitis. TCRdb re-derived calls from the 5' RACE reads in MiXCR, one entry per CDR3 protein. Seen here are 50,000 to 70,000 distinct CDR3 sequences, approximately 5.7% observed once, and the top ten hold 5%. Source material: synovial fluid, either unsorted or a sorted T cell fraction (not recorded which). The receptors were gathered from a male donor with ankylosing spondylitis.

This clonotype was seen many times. CDR3 nucleotides: TGTGCCAGCAGGACTACCGGACAGGTCGACTCCTACGAGCAGTACTTC. It encodes CASRTTGQVDSYEQYF. V and J are TRBV28 and TRBJ2-7; 7 bases are shared with TRBD1. Germline V gene lookup returns CDR1 MDHEN and CDR2 SYDVKM. This CDR3 has 16 residues. J gave up 0 bases and V 6 bases, and 11 bases lay outside the gene matches.

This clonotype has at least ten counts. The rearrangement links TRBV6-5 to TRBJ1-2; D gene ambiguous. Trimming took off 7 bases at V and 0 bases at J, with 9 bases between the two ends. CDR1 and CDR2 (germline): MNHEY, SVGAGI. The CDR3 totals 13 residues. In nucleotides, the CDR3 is TGTGCCAGCAAGATATTCACTAACTATGGCTACACCTTC. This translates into CASKIFTNYGYTF.